This is a list of T cell receptor beta chains from one sample in a study of CD8 T cells in Susac syndrome. TCRdb reprocessed the immunoSEQ multiplex PCR reads via MiXCR and lists one record per CDR3 protein. The table has 150,000 to 200,000 distinct CDR3 sequences, around 94% seen once. The source material was CD4+ T cells from PBMCs. These receptors came from a human donor in good health. Both conserved end residues are part of each CDR3. D genes are given only for firm matches. Not every row has a clone size; where given, it reads once, few, many or a size class.

D | J | size | V | DNA | CDR3
. | TRBJ1-5 | . | TRBV7-9 | TGTGCCAGCAGCGTCAAAGGGGATCAGCCCCAGCATTTT | CASSVKGDQPQHF
. | TRBJ1-4 | . | TRBV15 | TGTGCCACCAGCAGAGATCTTATGGGCGGATCTAATGAAAAACTGTTTTTT | CATSRDLMGGSNEKLFF
. | TRBJ1-1 | . | TRBV29-1 | TGCAGCGGCGGACATTTTACTGTCGATATCAACACTGAAGCTTTCTTT | CSGGHFTVDINTEAFF
. | TRBJ2-1 | once | TRBV28 | TGTGCCAGCAGTTTACAGGCAGGGCAGTTCTTC | CASSLQAGQFF
. | TRBJ2-3 | . | TRBV18 | TGTGCCAGCTCACCTCCGGACTTACCTCAGACTAGCACAGATACGCAGTATTTT | CASSPPDLPQTSTDTQYF
TRBD1 | TRBJ1-2 | . | TRBV20-1 | TGCAGTGCTCGGAACAGGGGGCTGGAGGGCTACACCTTC | CSARNRGLEGYTF
. | TRBJ2-1 | once | TRBV20-1 | TGCAGTGCTAGAGCACAAGGAAACAATGAGCAGTTCTTC | CSARAQGNNEQFF
. | TRBJ2-4 | . | TRBV19 | TGTGCCAGTGGCACCCCTAAGGGCCCAATCGGAGACATTCAGTACTTC | CASGTPKGPIGDIQYF
. | TRBJ2-2 | . | TRBV20-1 | TGCAGTGCTAGAGCAGGTTCCAGGGACACCGGGGAGCTGTTTTTT | CSARAGSRDTGELFF
. | TRBJ2-7 | . | TRBV29-1 | TGCAGCGTTGCCTTCGACGGATACGAGCAGTACTTC | CSVAFDGYEQYF
. | TRBJ1-2 | . | TRBV29-1 | TGCAGCGTGGGGGACCGCGGAGAGGGGGGCTACACCTTC | CSVGDRGEGGYTF
. | TRBJ1-5 | . | TRBV12-3/TRBV12-4 | TGTGCCAGCAGTCGTATATCACCAAATCAGCCCCAGCATTTT | CASSRISPNQPQHF
. | TRBJ1-1 | . | TRBV18 | TGTGCCAGCTCACCAACCGGCAAATGGAACACTGAAGCTTTCTTT | CASSPTGKWNTEAFF
TRBD1 | TRBJ1-2 | . | TRBV27 | TGTGCCAGCAGTTCGTCAGGACAGGGGCCTGGCTACACCTTC | CASSSSGQGPGYTF
. | TRBJ2-5 | . | TRBV20-1 | TGCAGTGCTAGAGATGAGAGCCGGTTCTCCCTCGAGACCCAGTACTTC | CSARDESRFSLETQYF
. | TRBJ1-4 | . | TRBV14 | TGTGCCAGCAGCCCGCGTACGGCAACTAATGAAAAACTGTTTTTT | CASSPRTATNEKLFF
. | TRBJ1-5 | once | TRBV23-1 | TGCGCCAGCAGTCAATCAGCACCGGGTGGGCCCCAGCATTTT | CASSQSAPGGPQHF
. | TRBJ2-5 | . | TRBV3-1 | TGTGCCAGCAGCGCAACGGTTAAGACCCAGTACTTC | CASSATVKTQYF
. | TRBJ2-7 | . | TRBV9 | TGTGCCAGCAGCGCGGCTCTAGCGAGGGACGAGCAGTACTTC | CASSAALARDEQYF
. | TRBJ2-5 | . | TRBV7-7 | TGTGCTAGCAGCCCACGACACGGCCAAGAGACCCAGTACTTC | CASSPRHGQETQYF
TRBD2 | TRBJ2-1 | . | TRBV20-1 | TGCAGTGCTACTCCTACTAGCGGGGGGGCGAGTGAGCAGTTCTTC | CSATPTSGGASEQFF
. | TRBJ2-5 | . | TRBV11-2 | TGTGCCAGCTGTCAGGGGATGTACCAAGAGACCCAGTACTTC | CASCQGMYQETQYF
TRBD1 | TRBJ2-7 | . | TRBV29-1 | TGCAGCGTTCCCAGGGGGCGGGGAGAAGAGCAGTACTTC | CSVPRGRGEEQYF
. | TRBJ2-6 | . | TRBV15 | TGTGCCACCAGCAGACGGTACTCTGGGGCCAACGTCCTGACTTTC | CATSRRYSGANVLTF
. | TRBJ2-7 | . | TRBV20-1 | TGCAGTGCCTTAACAGGGACGGGGTCCTACGAGCAGTACTTC | CSALTGTGSYEQYF
TRBD2 | TRBJ2-6 | . | TRBV15 | TGTGCCACCAGCAGGGGGAGGGGCGGAGGGGCCAACGTCCTGACTTTC | CATSRGRGGGANVLTF
TRBD1 | TRBJ2-5 | . | TRBV18 | TGTGCCAGCTCAAAGGGACAGGTGGAGACCCAGTACTTC | CASSKGQVETQYF
TRBD1 | TRBJ1-2 | . | TRBV27 | TGTGCCAGCAGTGACACAGGGGGAAGGGGCTACACCTTC | CASSDTGGRGYTF
. | TRBJ1-2 | . | TRBV15 | TGTGCCACCAGCAGGGGGACACCTACCGCTGGCTACACCTTC | CATSRGTPTAGYTF
. | TRBJ2-7 | . | TRBV20-1 | TGCAGTGCCCAGGGACGGCTCTACGAGCAGTACTTC | CSAQGRLYEQYF
TRBD1 | TRBJ1-6 | . | TRBV9 | TGTGCCAGCAGCCCCGAGGGACAGCATAATTCACCCCTCCACTTT | CASSPEGQHNSPLHF
. | TRBJ2-3 | . | TRBV20-1 | TGCAGTTATATAGGACTGCGCACAGATACGCAGTATTTT | CSYIGLRTDTQYF
. | TRBJ1-1 | . | TRBV29-1 | TGCAGCGTTGCCCCAGGTGGGGGCCGCGTTGCTTTCTTT | CSVAPGGGRVAFF